What follows are 12 T cell receptor beta chains derived from one specimen sequenced in a study of tumor-infiltrating lymphocytes in primary liver carcinoma. From roughly 20-30 mg of unsorted bulk tissue, DNA and RNA were co-extracted together. Starting material of 450 to 500 ng total RNA yielded TCR beta cDNA via a constant-region primer. Three rounds of nested multiplex PCR with slightly modified ARM-PCR produced TCR beta libraries. It was with TRBV1-TRBV30 forward primers and a C-beta reverse primer that the first two PCR rounds were run, at roughly 11 cycles each. TCRdb itself ran the multiplex PCR reads through MiXCR, one entry per CDR3 protein. The sample gives 20,000 to 30,000 distinct CDR3 sequences, about three quarters of which show up once; under 55% is in the top ten. Specimen: liver tumor tissue from sampling region 3. Indicated subset: tumor region T3, left-lateral pole. The receptors here all came from a man in his forties or fifties with primary liver carcinoma and hepatitis B virus infection.

The CDR3 coding sequence is TGTGCCAGCAGCGTTCAGGGGGCCACCTACGAGCAGTACTTC. Residues: CASSVQGATYEQYF. The chain uses TRBV9 and TRBJ2-7; 8 nucleotides line up with TRBD1. Germline CDR1 and CDR2: SGDLS and YYNGEE. The CDR3 consists of 14 residues. The trim removed 2 bases at V and 2 bases at J, leaving 3 bases unmatched.

This rearrangement joins TRBV12-3 or TRBV12-4 to TRBJ1-5; perhaps TRBD1 as D (6 bases). TRBJ2-3 explains the end of the DNA better; the J call may be wrong. There are 15 residues in the CDR3. CDR3 DNA: TGTGCCAGCAGTTTAGCGGACAGTTGGAATCAGCCCCAGTATTTT. Its translation: CASSLADSWNQPQYF.

In regard to this clonotype: The junction departs from germline at one end; a sequencing error may be responsible. The chain combines TRBV10-3 with TRBJ2-1; D possibly corresponds to TRBD1 (6 bases). Germline CDR1 is ENHRY and CDR2 is SYGVKD. The CDR3 length is 12 residues. The chain's CDR3 is CAISESGQGQIF. CDR3 nucleotide sequence: TGTGCCATCAGTGAGTCGGGACAAGGGCAGATCTTC.

Comment on this clonotype: At one boundary the junction diverges from the germline segment, which might be a read error. This sequence joins TRBV28 and TRBJ2-7, with 15 bases matching TRBD2. The germline V gene has CDR1 MDHEN and CDR2 SYDVKM. This CDR3 is 15 amino acids long. Here the CDR3 DNA reads TGTGCCAACAGACGGACTAGCGGGAGGGCCTACGAGCGGTACTTC. Protein product: CANRRTSGRAYERYF.

Comments on this clonotype: The junction does not match germline at one end; this may be a read error. V gene TRBV30 combines with J gene TRBJ2-7; D is tentatively TRBD1 or TRBD2 (5 bases each). CDR1 is GTSNPN and CDR2 is SVGIG in the germline V gene (reference sequence). This CDR3 comprises 12 residues. The CDR3: CAWSVRDHGQYF. The DNA for the CDR3 is TGTGCCTGGAGCGTCAGGGACCACGGGCAGTACTTT.

The genes are TRBV6-6 and TRBJ2-7, with TRBD2 as a possible D gene (5 bases). V was cut by 10 bases and J by 2 bases, with 21 bases left in between. The germline V gene has CDR1 MNHNY and CDR2 SVGAGI (reference sequence). The CDR3 runs to 15 residues. The CDR3: CANSYSGKPTYEQYF. The CDR3 bases are TGTGCCAATAGTTACTCCGGGAAACCTACCTACGAGCAGTACTTC.

V gene TRBV5-6 combines with J gene TRBJ2-5; D uncertain. V lost 5 bases and J lost 13, with 30 bases in between. Germline lookup yields CDR1 SGHDT and CDR2 YYEEEE. This CDR3 spans 16 amino acids. CDR3 DNA sequence: TGTGCCAGCAGTTTGCATCAACTCGGCGGTCGAGAGGCCCTGTACTTC. Protein: CASSLHQLGGREALYF.

This chain connects TRBV4-2 to TRBJ2-3, with D possibly being TRBD1 or TRBD2 (5 bases each). CDR3 size: 16 residues. The V gene's germline CDR1 is LGHNA and CDR2 YNFKEQ. The V gene lost 2 bases and the J gene lost 7 bases, with 19 bases spanning the gap. The chain's CDR3 is CASSQQSGASGNTQYF. CDR3 nucleotides: TGTGCCAGCAGCCAACAGTCCGGGGCCTCCGGGAATACGCAGTATTTT.

A note on this clonotype: As the CDR3 is not closed by the conserved phenylalanine or tryptophan, this likely results from a read error. Here the CDR3 DNA reads TGTGCCGGCCGCCAAACTCCCGGCGGGGGGAAAGAGACCCAGTACATC. This sequence encodes CAGRQTPGGGKETQYI. This chain connects TRBV11-2 to TRBJ2-5, with 8 bases lining up with TRBD2. This CDR3 is 16 amino acids long. The germline V gene has CDR1 SGHAT and CDR2 FQNNGV. J gave up 3 bases and V 11 bases, and 17 bases lay outside the gene matches.

Points on this clonotype: At one boundary the junction diverges from the germline segment, which might be a read error. This rearrangement joins TRBV11-2 to TRBJ2-5, with 8 bases matching TRBD2. CDR1 and CDR2 (germline): SGHAT, FQNNGV. The CDR3 spans 16 residues. The CDR3 bases are TGTGCCAGCAGTCAAACACCTGGCGGGAGGAAAGAGACTCAGTACTTC. It translates to CASSQTPGGRKETQYF.

Relative to its sample, this clonotype is medium-sized. The chain recombines TRBV29-1 with TRBJ1-3; D is ambiguous. The CDR3 contains 14 residues. Trimming removed 1 base at V and 2 bases at J, with 9 bases between. Germline V CDR1 and CDR2: SQVTM, ANQGSEA. The CDR3 nucleotides read TGCAGCGTTGAAGTAGGCGGCCCTGGAAACACCATATATTTT. It codes for CSVEVGGPGNTIYF.

Concerning this clonotype: An end of the junction differs from the germline gene, which may be a read error. This chain links TRBV5-6 with TRBJ2-2; the D gene is possibly TRBD2 (5 bases). The CDR3 is made up of 16 amino acids. Germline CDR1 and CDR2: SGHDT and YYEEEE. DNA of the CDR3: TGTGTCAGCAGCCTCGGGCGTGAGAGAGCGGCCGGGGAGCTGTTTTTT. Its translation: CVSSLGRERAAGELFF.